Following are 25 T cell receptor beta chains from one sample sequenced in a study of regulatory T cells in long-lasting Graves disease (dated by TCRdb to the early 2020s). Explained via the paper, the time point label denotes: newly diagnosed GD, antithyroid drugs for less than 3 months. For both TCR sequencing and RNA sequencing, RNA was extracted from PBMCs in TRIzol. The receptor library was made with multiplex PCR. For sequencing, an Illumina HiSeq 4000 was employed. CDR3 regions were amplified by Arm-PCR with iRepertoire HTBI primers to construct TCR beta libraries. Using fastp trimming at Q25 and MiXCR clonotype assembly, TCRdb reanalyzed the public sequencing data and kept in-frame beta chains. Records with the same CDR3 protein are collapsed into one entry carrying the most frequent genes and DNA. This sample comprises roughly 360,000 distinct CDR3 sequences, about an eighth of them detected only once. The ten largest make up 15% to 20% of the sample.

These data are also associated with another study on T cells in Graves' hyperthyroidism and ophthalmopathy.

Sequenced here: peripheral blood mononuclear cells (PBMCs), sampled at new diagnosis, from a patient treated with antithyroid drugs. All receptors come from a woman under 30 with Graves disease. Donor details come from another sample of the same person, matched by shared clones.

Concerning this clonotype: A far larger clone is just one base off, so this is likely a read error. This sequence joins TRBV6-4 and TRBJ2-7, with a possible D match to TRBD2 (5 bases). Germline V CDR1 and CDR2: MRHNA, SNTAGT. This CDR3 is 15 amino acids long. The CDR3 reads CASSQDPAASYEQCV. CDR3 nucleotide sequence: TGTGCCAGCAGTCAAGACCCAGCGGCCTCCTACGAGCAGTGCGTC.

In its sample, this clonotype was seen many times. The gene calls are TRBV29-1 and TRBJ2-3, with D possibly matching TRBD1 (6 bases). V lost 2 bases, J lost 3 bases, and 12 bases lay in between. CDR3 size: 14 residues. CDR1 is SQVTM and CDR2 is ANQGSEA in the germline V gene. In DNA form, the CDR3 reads TGCAGCGTTGAACACAGGGAGAGTACAGATACGCAGTATTTT. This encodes CSVEHRESTDTQYF.

This CDR3 reads CASSVSYGYEQYV. DNA for the CDR3: TGTGCCAGCAGCGTATCCTATGGCTACGAGCAGTACGTC. The chain has TRBV27 and TRBJ2-7; D is unclear. This CDR3 has 13 residues. V was trimmed by 6 bases and J by 3 bases, leaving 12 bases between them. Germline V gene sequence: CDR1 MNHEY, CDR2 SMNVEV (reference sequence).

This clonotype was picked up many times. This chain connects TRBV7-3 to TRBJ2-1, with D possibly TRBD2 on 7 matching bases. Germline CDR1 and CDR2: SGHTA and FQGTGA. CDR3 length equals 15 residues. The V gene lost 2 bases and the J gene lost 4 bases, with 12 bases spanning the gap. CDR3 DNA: TGTGCCAGCAGCTTACGGGGGGCATCGTACAATGAGCAGTTCTTC. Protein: CASSLRGASYNEQFF.

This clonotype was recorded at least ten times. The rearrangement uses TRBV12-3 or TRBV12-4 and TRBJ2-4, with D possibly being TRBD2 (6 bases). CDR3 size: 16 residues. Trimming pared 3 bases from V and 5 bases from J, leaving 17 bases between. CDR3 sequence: CASSFFLARWQNIQYF. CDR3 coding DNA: TGTGCCAGCAGTTTTTTTCTAGCGAGGTGGCAAAACATTCAGTACTTC.

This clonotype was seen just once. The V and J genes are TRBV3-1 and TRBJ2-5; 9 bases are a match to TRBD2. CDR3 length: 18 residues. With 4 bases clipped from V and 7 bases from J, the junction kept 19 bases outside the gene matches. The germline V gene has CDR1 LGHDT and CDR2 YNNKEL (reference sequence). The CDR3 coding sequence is TGTGCCAGCAGCCCGGGGACGACTAGCGGAGTTTGGGACGGGACCCAGTACTTC. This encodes CASSPGTTSGVWDGTQYF.

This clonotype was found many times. CDR3 region: CASSSANGYEQYF. DNA for the CDR3: TGTGCCAGCAGTTCGGCCAATGGCTACGAGCAGTACTTC. The chain joins TRBV27 to TRBJ2-7; D is unclear. CDR1 and CDR2 (germline): MNHEY, SMNVEV (reference sequence). Between the trimmed V and J ends, which lost 4 bases and 3 bases, there was a span of 10 bases. This CDR3 spans 13 amino acids.

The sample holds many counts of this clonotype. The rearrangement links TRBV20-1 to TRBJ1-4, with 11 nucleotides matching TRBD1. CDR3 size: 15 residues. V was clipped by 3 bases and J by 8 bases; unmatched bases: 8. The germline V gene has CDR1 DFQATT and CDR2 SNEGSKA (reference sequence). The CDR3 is CSASPPGQGGEKLFF. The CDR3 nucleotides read TGCAGTGCTAGTCCCCCGGGACAGGGGGGGGAAAAACTGTTTTTT.

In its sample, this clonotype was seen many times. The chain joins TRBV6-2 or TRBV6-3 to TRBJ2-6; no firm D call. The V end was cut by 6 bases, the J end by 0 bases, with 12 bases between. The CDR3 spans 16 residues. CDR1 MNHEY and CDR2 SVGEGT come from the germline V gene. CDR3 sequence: CASRLYGASGANVLTF. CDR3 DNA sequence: TGTGCCAGCAGATTATATGGCGCCTCTGGGGCCAACGTCCTGACTTTC.

The CDR3 region is CASSLIGIGLAGETQYF. In DNA, the CDR3 is TGTGCCAGCAGTTTAATTGGGATAGGACTAGCTGGAGAGACCCAGTACTTC. The rearrangement uses TRBV12-3 or TRBV12-4 and TRBJ2-5, with 8 nucleotides matching TRBD2. V shed 2 bases and J 4 bases; nucleotides not matched to a gene: 12. CDR3 size: 17 residues.

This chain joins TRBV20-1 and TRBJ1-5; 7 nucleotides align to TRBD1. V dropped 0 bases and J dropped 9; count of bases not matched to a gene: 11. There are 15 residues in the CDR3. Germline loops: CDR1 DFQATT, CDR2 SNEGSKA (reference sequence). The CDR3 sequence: CSAREETGPFGPQHF. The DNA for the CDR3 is TGCAGTGCTAGAGAGGAGACAGGGCCCTTCGGGCCCCAGCATTTT.

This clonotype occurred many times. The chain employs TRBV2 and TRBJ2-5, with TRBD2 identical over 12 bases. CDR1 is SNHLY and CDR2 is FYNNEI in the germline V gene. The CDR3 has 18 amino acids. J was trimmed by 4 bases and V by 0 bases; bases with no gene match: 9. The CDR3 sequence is CASSEARLAGVVRETQYF. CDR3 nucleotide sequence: TGTGCCAGCAGTGAAGCGAGACTAGCGGGGGTGGTCAGAGAGACCCAGTACTTC.

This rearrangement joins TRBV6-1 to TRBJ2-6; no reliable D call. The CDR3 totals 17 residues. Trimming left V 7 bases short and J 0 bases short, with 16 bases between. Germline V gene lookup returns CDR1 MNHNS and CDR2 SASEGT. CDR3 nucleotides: TGTGCCAGCACCCCTGTGCTTTTACGCTCTGGGGCCAACGTCCTGACTTTC. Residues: CASTPVLLRSGANVLTF.

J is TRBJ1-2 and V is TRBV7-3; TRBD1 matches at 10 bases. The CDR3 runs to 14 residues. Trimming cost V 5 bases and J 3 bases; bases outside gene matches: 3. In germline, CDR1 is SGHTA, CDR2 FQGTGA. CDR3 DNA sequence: TGTGCCAGCAGCCCAGGGACAGGGGACTATGGCTACACCTTC. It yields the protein CASSPGTGDYGYTF.

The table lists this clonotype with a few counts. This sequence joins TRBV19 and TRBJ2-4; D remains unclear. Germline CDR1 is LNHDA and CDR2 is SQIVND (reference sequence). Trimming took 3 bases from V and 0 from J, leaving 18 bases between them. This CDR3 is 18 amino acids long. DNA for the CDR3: TGTGCCAGTAGTATCGGACGGTGGAGATTACTAGCCAAAAACATTCAGTACTTC. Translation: CASSIGRWRLLAKNIQYF.

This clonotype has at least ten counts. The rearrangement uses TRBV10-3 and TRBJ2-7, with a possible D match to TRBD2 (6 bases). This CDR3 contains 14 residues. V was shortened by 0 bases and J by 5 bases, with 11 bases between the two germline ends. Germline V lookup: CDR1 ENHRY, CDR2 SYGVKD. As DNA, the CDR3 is TGTGCCATCAGTGAGTCTCCCGGGAGAGACGAGCAGTACTTC. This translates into CAISESPGRDEQYF.

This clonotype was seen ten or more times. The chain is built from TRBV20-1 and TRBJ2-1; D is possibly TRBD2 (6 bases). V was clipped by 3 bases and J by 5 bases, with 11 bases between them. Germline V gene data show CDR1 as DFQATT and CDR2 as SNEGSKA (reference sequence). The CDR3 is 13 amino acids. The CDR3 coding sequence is TGCAGTGCTAGCGGGAGTAGTCACAATGAGCAGTTCTTC. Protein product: CSASGSSHNEQFF.

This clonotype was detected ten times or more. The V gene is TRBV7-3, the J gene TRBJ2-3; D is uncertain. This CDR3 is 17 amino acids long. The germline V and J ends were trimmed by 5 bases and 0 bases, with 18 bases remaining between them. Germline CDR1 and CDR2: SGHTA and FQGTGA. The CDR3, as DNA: TGTGCCAGCAGCAATTCTGACACCTTCGGGAGCACAGATACGCAGTATTTT. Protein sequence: CASSNSDTFGSTDTQYF.

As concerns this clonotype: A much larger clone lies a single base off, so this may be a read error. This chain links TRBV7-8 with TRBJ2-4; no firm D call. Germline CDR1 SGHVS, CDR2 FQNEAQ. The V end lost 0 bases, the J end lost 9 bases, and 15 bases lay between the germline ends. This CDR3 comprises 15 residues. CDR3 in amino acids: CASSLARHSNLIQYF. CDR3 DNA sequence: TGTGCCAGCAGCTTAGCCCGTCACAGCAATCTCATTCAGTACTTC.

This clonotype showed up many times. CDR3 amino acids: CASSHSGGASYNEQFF. The CDR3 region has the DNA TGTGCCAGCTCCCACTCGGGTGGAGCCTCCTACAATGAGCAGTTCTTC. J is TRBJ2-1 and V is TRBV6-1; D uncertain. Germline V gene lookup returns CDR1 MNHNS and CDR2 SASEGT. V was pared by 8 bases and J by 0 bases, with 17 bases between. CDR3 length equals 16 residues.

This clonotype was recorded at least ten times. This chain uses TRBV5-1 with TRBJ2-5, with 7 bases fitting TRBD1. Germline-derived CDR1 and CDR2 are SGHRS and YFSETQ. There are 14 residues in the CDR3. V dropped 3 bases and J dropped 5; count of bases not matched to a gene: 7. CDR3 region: CASSSTLQGETQYF. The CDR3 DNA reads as TGCGCCAGCAGCTCGACGTTACAGGGGGAGACCCAGTACTTC. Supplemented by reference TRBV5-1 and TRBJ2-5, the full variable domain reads KAGVTQTPRYLIKTRGQQVTLSCSPISGHRSVSWYQQTPGQGLQFLFEYFSETQRNKGNFPGRFSGRQFSNSRSEMNVSTLELGDSALYLCASSSTLQGETQYFGPGTRLLVL.

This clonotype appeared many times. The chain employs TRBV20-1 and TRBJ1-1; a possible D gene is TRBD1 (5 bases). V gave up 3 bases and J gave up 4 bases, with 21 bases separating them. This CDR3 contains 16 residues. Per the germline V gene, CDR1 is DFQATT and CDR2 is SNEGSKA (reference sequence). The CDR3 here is CSARGSKWGSGTEAFF. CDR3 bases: TGCAGTGCTAGGGGTTCAAAGTGGGGCTCGGGCACTGAAGCTTTCTTT.

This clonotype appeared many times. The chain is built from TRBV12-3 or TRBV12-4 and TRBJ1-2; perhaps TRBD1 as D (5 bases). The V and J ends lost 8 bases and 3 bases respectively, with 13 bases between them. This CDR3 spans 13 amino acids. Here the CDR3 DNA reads TGTGCCAGCGCCCGGGACGGTTACTATGGCTACACCTTC. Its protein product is CASARDGYYGYTF.

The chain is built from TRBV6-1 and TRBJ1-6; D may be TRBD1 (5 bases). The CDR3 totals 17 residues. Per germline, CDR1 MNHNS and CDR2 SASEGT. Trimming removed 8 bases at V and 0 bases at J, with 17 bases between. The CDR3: CASRRGYLSSYNSPLHF. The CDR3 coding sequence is TGTGCCAGCCGAAGGGGCTACTTAAGCTCCTATAATTCACCCCTCCACTTT.

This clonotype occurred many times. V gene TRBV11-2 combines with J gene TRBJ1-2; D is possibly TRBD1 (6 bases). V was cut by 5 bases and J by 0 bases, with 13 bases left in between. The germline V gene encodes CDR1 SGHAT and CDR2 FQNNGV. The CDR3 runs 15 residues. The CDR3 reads CASSPWTATNYGYTF. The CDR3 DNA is TGTGCCAGCAGCCCCTGGACAGCAACTAACTATGGCTACACCTTC.